This T cell receptor beta chain was profiled in a study of identical twins. No donor was unhealthy or non-Caucasian. In TCRdb, the 5' RACE reads were re-called with MiXCR into one record per CDR3 protein. Seen here are 690,000 or so distinct CDR3 sequences, under 9% observed once, and the top ten hold roughly 0.9%. This CDR3 comprises 12 residues. Germline CDR1 is MGHDK and CDR2 is SYGVNS. V lost 5 bases and J 5 bases, leaving 9 bases between the germline ends. This sample was also put to use in a study of yellow fever vaccine responses in identical twins.

The chain uses TRBV25-1 and TRBJ2-5; D perhaps matches TRBD2 (5 bases). This TCR was recovered from a woman in her late teens or twenties in good health. Material for sequencing was PBMCs. The DNA of the CDR3 is TGTGCCAGCAGTAAAAGAGGGGAGACCCAGTACTTC. Protein product: CASSKRGETQYF.